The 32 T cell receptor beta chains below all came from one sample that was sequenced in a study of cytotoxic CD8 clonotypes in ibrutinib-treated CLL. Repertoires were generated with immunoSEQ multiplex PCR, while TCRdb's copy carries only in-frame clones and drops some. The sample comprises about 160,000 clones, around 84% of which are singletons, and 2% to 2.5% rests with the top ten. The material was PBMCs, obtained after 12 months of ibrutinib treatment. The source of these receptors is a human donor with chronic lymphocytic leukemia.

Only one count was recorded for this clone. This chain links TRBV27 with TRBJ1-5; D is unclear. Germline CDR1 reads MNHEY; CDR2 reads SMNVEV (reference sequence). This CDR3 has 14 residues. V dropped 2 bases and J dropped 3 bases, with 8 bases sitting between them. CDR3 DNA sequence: TGTGCCAGCAGTTTAAGGGCCGACAATCAGCCCCAGCATTTT. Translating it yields CASSLRADNQPQHF.

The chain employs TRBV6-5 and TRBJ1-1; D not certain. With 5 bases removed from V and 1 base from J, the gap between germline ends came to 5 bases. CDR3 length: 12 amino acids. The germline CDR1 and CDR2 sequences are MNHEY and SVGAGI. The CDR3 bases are TGTGCCAGCAGTGCGCAGAACACTGAAGCTTTCTTT. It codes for CASSAQNTEAFF.

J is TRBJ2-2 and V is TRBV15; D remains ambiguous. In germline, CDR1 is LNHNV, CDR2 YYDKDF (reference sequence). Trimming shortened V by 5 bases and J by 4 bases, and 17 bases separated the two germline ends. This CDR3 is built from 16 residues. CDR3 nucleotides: TGTGCCACCAGCGTCCCCCCAGTGGGTGGCACCGGGGAGCTGTTTTTT. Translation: CATSVPPVGGTGELFF.

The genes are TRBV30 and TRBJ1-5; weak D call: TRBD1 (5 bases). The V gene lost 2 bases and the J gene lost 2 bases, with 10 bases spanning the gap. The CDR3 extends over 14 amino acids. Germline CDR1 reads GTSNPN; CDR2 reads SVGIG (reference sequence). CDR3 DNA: TGTGCCTGGAGTCCAGGGTTGGGCAATCAGCCCCAGCATTTT. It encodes CAWSPGLGNQPQHF.

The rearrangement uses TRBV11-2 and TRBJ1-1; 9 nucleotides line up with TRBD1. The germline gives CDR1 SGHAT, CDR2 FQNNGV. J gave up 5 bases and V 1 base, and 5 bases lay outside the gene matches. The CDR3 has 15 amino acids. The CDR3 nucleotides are TGTGCCAGCAGCTTAGCCGGGGGGACAGGGACTGAAGCTTTCTTT. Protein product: CASSLAGGTGTEAFF.

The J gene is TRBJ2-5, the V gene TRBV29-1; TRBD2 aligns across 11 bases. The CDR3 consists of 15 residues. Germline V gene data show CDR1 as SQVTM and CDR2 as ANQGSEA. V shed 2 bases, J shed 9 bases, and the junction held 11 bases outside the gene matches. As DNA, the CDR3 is TGCAGCGTTGAACCTAGCGGGGGGACCAAGAGGGCCCAGTACTTC. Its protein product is CSVEPSGGTKRAQYF.

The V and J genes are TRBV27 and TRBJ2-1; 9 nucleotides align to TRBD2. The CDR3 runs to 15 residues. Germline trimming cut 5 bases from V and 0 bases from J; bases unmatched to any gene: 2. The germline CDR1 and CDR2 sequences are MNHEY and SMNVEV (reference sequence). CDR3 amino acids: CASSDSGSSYNEQFF. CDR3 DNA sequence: TGTGCCAGCAGTGATAGCGGGAGCTCCTACAATGAGCAGTTCTTC.

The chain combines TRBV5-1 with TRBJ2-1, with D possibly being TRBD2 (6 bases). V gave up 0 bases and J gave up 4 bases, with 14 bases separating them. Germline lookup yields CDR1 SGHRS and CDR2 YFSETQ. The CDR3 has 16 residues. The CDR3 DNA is TGCGCCAGCAGCTTGGGTGGGGCGGGAAGTTACAATGAGCAGTTCTTC. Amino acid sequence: CASSLGGAGSYNEQFF.

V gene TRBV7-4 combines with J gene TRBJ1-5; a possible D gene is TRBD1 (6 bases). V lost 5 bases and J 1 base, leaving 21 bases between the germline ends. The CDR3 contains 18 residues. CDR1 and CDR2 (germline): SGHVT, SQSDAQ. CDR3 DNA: TGTGCCAGCAGCCACAGCGCAGGGGAGCGTTACAGCAATCAGCCCCAGCATTTT. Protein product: CASSHSAGERYSNQPQHF.

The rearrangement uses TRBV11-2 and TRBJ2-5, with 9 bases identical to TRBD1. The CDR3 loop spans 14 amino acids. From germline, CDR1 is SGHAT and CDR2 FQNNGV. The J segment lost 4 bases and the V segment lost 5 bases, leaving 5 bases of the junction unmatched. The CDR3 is CASSIGQGRETQYF. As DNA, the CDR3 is TGTGCCAGCAGCATCGGACAGGGGCGAGAGACCCAGTACTTC. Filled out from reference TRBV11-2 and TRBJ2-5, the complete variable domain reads EAGVAQSPRYKIIEKRQSVAFWCNPISGHATLYWYQQILGQGPKLLIQFQNNGVVDDSQLPKDRFSAERLKGVDSTLKIQPAKLEDSAVYLCASSIGQGRETQYFGPGTRLLVL.

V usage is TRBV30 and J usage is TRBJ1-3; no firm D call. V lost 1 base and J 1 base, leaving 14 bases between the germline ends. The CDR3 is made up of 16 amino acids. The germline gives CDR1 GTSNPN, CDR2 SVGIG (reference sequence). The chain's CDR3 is CAWSGLGEGSGNTIYF. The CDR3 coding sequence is TGTGCCTGGAGTGGCCTCGGGGAAGGGTCTGGAAACACCATATATTTT.

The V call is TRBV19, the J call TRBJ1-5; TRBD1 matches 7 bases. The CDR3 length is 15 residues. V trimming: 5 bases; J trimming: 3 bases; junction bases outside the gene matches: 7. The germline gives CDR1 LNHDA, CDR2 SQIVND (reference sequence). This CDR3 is CASSPETGPNQPQHF. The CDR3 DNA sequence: TGTGCCAGTAGTCCCGAGACAGGGCCCAATCAGCCCCAGCATTTT.

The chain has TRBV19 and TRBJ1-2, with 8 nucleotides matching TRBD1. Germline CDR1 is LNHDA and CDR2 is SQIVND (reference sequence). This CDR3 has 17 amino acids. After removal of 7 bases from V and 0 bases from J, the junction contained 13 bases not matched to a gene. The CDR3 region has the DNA TGTGCCAGTACCCTACCCAGCGGGACAGGAGCTAACTATGGCTACACCTTC. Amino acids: CASTLPSGTGANYGYTF.

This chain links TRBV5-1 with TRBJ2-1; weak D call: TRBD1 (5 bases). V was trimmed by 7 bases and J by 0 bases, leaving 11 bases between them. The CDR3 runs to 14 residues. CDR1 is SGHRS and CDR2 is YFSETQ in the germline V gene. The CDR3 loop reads CASGAQSSYNEQFF. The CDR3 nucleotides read TGCGCCAGCGGGGCACAGAGCTCCTACAATGAGCAGTTCTTC.

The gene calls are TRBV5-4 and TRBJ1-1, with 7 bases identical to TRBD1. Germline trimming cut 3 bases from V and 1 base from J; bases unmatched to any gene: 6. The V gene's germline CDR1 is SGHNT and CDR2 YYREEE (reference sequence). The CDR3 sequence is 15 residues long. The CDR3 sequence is CASSWNRGRNTEAFF. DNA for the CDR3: TGTGCCAGCAGCTGGAACAGGGGCAGGAACACTGAAGCTTTCTTT.

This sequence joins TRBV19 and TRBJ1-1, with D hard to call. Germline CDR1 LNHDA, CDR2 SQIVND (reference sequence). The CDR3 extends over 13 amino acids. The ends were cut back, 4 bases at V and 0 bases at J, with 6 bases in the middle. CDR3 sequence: CASSTTLNTEAFF. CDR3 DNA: TGTGCCAGTAGTACGACACTGAACACTGAAGCTTTCTTT.

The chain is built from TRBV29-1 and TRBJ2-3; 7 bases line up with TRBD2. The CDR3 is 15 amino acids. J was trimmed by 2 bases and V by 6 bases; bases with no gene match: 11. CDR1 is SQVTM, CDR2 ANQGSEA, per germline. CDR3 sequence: CSVQTGGSNTDTQYF. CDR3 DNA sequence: TGCAGCGTCCAAACCGGCGGGAGTAACACAGATACGCAGTATTTT.

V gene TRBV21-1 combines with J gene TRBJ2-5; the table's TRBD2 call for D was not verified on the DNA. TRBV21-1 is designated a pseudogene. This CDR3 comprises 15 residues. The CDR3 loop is CASSSVAGGQETQYF. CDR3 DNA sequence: TGTGCCAGCAGCAGTGTAGCGGGGGGGCAGGAGACCCAGTACTTC.

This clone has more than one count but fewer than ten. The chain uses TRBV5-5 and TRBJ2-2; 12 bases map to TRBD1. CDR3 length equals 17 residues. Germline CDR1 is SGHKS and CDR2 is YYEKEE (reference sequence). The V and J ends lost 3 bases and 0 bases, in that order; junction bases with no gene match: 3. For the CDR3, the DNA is TGTGCCAGCAGCTCTGGGACAGGGGGCTCGAACACCGGGGAGCTGTTTTTT. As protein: CASSSGTGGSNTGELFF.

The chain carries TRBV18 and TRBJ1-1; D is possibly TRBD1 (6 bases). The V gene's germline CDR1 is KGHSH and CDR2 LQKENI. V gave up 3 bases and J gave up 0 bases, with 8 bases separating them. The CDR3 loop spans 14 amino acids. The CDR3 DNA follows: TGTGCCAGCTCACCGACAGGCCTGAACACTGAAGCTTTCTTT. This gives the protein CASSPTGLNTEAFF. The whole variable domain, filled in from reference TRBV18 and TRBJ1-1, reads NAGVMQNPRHLVRRRGQEARLRCSPMKGHSHVYWYRQLPEEGLKFMVYLQKENIIDESGMPKERFSAEFPKEGPSILRIQQVVRGDSAAYFCASSPTGLNTEAFFGQGTRLTVV.

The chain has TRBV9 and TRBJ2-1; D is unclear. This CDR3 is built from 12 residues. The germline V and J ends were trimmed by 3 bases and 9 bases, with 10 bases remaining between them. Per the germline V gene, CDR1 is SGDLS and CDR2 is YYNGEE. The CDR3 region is CASSAQEIEQFF. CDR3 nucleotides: TGTGCCAGCAGCGCCCAGGAAATTGAGCAGTTCTTC.

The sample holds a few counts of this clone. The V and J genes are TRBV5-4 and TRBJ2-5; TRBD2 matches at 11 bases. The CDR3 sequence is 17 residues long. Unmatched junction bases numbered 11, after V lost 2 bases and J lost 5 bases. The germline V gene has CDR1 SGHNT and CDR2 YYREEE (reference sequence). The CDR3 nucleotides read TGTGCCAGCAGCTTCCCGACTAGCGGGGCGGGCCGTGAGACCCAGTACTTC. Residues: CASSFPTSGAGRETQYF. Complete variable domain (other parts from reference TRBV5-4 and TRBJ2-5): ETGVTQSPTHLIKTRGQQVTLRCSSQSGHNTVSWYQQALGQGPQFIFQYYREEENGRGNFPPRFSGLQFPNYSSELNVNALELDDSALYLCASSFPTSGAGRETQYFGPGTRLLVL.

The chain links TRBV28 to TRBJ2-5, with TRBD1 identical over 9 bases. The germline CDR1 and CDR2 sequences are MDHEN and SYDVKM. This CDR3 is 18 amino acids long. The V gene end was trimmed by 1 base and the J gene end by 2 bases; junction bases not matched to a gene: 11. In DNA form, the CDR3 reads TGTGCCAGCAGTTTATTCGTAGGGACAGGGAATAAACAAGAGACCCAGTACTTC. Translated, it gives CASSLFVGTGNKQETQYF.

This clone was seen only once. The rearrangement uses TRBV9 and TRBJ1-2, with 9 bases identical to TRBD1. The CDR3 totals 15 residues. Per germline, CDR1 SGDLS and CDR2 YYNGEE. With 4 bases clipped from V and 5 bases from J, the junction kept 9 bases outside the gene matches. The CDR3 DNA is TGTGCCAGCAGCACCCGACAGGGGGTTCGGTATGGCTACACCTTC. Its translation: CASSTRQGVRYGYTF.

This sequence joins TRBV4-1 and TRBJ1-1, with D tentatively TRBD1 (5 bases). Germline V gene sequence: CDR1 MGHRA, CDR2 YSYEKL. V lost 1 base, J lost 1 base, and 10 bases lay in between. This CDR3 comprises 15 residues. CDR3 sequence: CASSQGLGQNTEAFF. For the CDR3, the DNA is TGCGCCAGCAGCCAAGGCCTAGGACAGAACACTGAAGCTTTCTTT.

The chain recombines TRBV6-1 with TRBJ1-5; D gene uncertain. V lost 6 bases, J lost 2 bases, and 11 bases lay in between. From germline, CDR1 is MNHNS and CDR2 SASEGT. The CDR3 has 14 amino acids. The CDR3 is CASRPYSGNQPQHF. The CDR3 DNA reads TGTGCCAGCAGGCCCTACTCGGGCAATCAGCCCCAGCATTTT.

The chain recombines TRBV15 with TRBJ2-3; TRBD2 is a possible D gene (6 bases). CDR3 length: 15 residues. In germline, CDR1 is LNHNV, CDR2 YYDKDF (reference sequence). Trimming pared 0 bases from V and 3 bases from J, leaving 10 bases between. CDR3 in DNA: TGTGCCACCAGCAGAGACGGGGGAGGTACAGATACGCAGTATTTT. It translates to CATSRDGGGTDTQYF.

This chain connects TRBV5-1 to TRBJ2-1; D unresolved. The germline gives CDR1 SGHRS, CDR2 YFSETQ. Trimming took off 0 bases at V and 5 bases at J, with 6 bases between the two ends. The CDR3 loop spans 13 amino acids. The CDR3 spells CASSLARHNEQFF. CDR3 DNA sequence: TGCGCCAGCAGCTTGGCTAGACACAATGAGCAGTTCTTC. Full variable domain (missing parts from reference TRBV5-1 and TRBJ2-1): KAGVTQTPRYLIKTRGQQVTLSCSPISGHRSVSWYQQTPGQGLQFLFEYFSETQRNKGNFPGRFSGRQFSNSRSEMNVSTLELGDSALYLCASSLARHNEQFFGPGTRLTVL.

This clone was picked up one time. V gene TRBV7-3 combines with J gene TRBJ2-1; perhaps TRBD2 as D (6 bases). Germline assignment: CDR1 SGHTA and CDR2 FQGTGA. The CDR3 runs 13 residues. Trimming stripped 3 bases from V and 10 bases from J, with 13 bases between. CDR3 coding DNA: TGTGCCAGCAGCTTCTTACCGGGGGTAGAGCAGTTCTTC. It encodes CASSFLPGVEQFF. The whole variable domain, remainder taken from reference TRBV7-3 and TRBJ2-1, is GAGVSQTPSNKVTEKGKYVELRCDPISGHTALYWYRQSLGQGPEFLIYFQGTGAADDSGLPNDRFFAVRPEGSVSTLKIQRTERGDSAVYLCASSFLPGVEQFFGPGTRLTVL.

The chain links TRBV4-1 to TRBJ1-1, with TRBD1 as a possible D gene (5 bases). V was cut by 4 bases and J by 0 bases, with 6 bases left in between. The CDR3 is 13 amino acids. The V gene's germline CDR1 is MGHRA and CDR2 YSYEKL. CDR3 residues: CASSPGMNTEAFF. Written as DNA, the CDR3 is TGCGCCAGCAGCCCAGGGATGAACACTGAAGCTTTCTTT.

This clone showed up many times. CDR3 loop: CAISEPPGTQYF. As DNA, the CDR3 is TGTGCCATCAGTGAGCCCCCGGGTACGCAGTATTTT. The J gene is TRBJ2-3, the V gene TRBV10-3, with D unresolved. The ends were cut back, 2 bases at V and 8 bases at J, with 8 bases in the middle. Germline CDR1 is ENHRY and CDR2 is SYGVKD. The CDR3 consists of 12 residues.

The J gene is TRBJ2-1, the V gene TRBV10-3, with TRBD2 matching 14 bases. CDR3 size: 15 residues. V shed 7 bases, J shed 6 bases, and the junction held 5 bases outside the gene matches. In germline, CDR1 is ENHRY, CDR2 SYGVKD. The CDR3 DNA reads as TGTGCCATCAAACCCGGACTAGCGGGAGGCAATGAGCAGTTCTTC. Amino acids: CAIKPGLAGGNEQFF.